This T cell receptor beta chain comes out of a study of T cell responses to AZD1222 COVID-19 vaccine. Second-dose groups at about 4 or about 12 weeks were pooled. TCRdb keeps only in-frame clones here, not all; method: immunoSEQ multiplex PCR. The sample records approximately 150,000 clones, roughly 88% being singletons. The starting material was peripheral blood, obtained 28 days after the second AZD1222 dose. This TCR was recovered from an adult who received the AZD1222 COVID-19 vaccine.

CDR3 sequence: CASSLRGGKETQYF. The CDR3 coding sequence is TGTGCCAGCAGCTTGCGGGGAGGGAAAGAGACCCAGTACTTC. V is TRBV11-2 and J is TRBJ2-5; 7 bases fit TRBD2. The CDR3 runs 14 residues. The V gene's germline CDR1 is SGHAT and CDR2 FQNNGV. The ends lost 3 bases at V and 3 bases at J; junction bases unmatched: 4.